Each of the 30 T cell receptor beta chains below was sequenced from the same sample in a study of cytomegalovirus exposure and HLA in healthy donors. The PCR ran on 60 Vbeta and 13 Jbeta primers. TCRdb's copy holds only in-frame clones and misses some; the assay was immunoSEQ multiplex PCR. The table lists some 200,000 clones, about 79% of them singletons, with about 0.092% in the top ten. Specimen: PBMCs. The receptor set was obtained from a boy between 2 and 10 years old in good health and CMV-seronegative.

The gene calls are TRBV15 and TRBJ1-5; 9 bases align to TRBD1. V shed 5 bases, J shed 5 bases, and the junction held 4 bases outside the gene matches. The germline V gene has CDR1 LNHNV and CDR2 YYDKDF (reference sequence). This CDR3 is built from 14 residues. The CDR3 is CATSRRDRDQPQHF. CDR3 DNA sequence: TGTGCCACCAGCCGTAGGGACAGGGATCAGCCCCAGCATTTT.

The chain employs TRBV5-6 and TRBJ2-5; 8 bases line up with TRBD1. From germline, CDR1 is SGHDT and CDR2 YYEEEE. The CDR3 covers 16 residues. J was trimmed by 1 base and V by 3 bases; bases with no gene match: 8. This CDR3 is CASSSTPGQAQETQYF. The DNA of the CDR3 is TGTGCCAGCAGCTCTACACCGGGACAGGCCCAAGAGACCCAGTACTTC.

This clone was observed a single time. V usage is TRBV7-9 and J usage is TRBJ2-3; 13 nucleotides line up with TRBD2. The CDR3 totals 17 residues. CDR1 is SEHNR and CDR2 is FQNEAQ in the germline V gene (reference sequence). V lost 5 bases and J lost 5; bases outside the gene matches: 10. For the CDR3, the DNA is TGTGCCAGCAGCCCCTGGCGACTAGCGGGGGGCCGAGATACGCAGTATTTT. This sequence encodes CASSPWRLAGGRDTQYF.

CDR3 in DNA: TGTGCCAGTAGTATCAAAGCGGGGGCAAACACCGGGGAGCTGTTTTTT. This sequence encodes CASSIKAGANTGELFF. V usage is TRBV19 and J usage is TRBJ2-2, with TRBD2 matching 8 bases. The CDR3 is 16 residues long. V shed 3 bases, J shed 2 bases, and the junction held 5 bases outside the gene matches. Germline lookup yields CDR1 LNHDA and CDR2 SQIVND (reference sequence).

This chain uses TRBV19 with TRBJ1-6; no clear D. Germline V gene sequence: CDR1 LNHDA, CDR2 SQIVND (reference sequence). Deletions cut 3 bases from V and 9 bases from J, with 21 bases between. The CDR3 is 17 residues long. CDR3 bases: TGTGCCAGTAGTATCGGCCCCCCCGCGGAGGCCCCTTCACCCCTCCACTTT. Its translation: CASSIGPPAEAPSPLHF. Combining the CDR3 with reference TRBV19 and TRBJ1-6 gives the whole variable domain DGGITQSPKYLFRKEGQNVTLSCEQNLNHDAMYWYRQDPGQGLRLIYYSQIVNDFQKGDIAEGYSVSREKKESFPLTVTSAQKNPTAFYLCASSIGPPAEAPSPLHFGNGTRLTVT.

This chain joins TRBV5-4 and TRBJ2-3; a weak D match, TRBD2 (6 bases). V lost 4 bases and J lost 0, with 21 bases in between. This CDR3 has 18 amino acids. Germline assignment: CDR1 SGHNT and CDR2 YYREEE (reference sequence). The CDR3 sequence: CASSRGSSRSLSTDTQYF. The CDR3 nucleotides are TGTGCCAGCAGCCGGGGGTCTAGCCGATCCCTTAGCACAGATACGCAGTATTTT. Full variable domain (remainder filled in from reference TRBV5-4 and TRBJ2-3): ETGVTQSPTHLIKTRGQQVTLRCSSQSGHNTVSWYQQALGQGPQFIFQYYREEENGRGNFPPRFSGLQFPNYSSELNVNALELDDSALYLCASSRGSSRSLSTDTQYFGPGTRLTVL.

A remark on this clone: At one of its ends the junction is not consistent with the germline gene, which may arise from a read error. The chain uses TRBV5-1 and TRBJ2-3, with 11 positions matching TRBD1. The CDR3 runs 15 residues. Per germline, CDR1 SGHRS and CDR2 YFSETQ. CDR3 region: CASSPGTGGTDTRYF. DNA of the CDR3: TGCGCCAGCAGCCCCGGGACAGGGGGAACAGATACGCGGTATTTT.

The rearrangement links TRBV10-2 to TRBJ2-7; weak D call: TRBD1 (5 bases). Germline CDR1 WSHSY, CDR2 SAAADI. The V gene lost 3 bases and the J gene lost 2 bases, with 5 bases spanning the gap. This CDR3 comprises 12 residues. Here the CDR3 DNA reads TGCGCCAGCAGTGACAGGGCCTACGAGCAGTACTTC. Its translation is CASSDRAYEQYF.

To note about this clone: Other DNA sequences within the sample encode an identical CDR3. The chain is built from TRBV7-9 and TRBJ1-1; 9 positions agree with TRBD1. Looked up from germline, CDR1 is SEHNR and CDR2 is FQNEAQ (reference sequence). CDR3 length: 14 amino acids. V lost 1 base and J lost 8; bases outside the gene matches: 5. The CDR3 here is CASSLDRGQTEAFF. The CDR3 DNA follows: TGTGCCAGCAGCTTAGACAGGGGGCAAACCGAAGCTTTCTTT.

This clone occurred a few times. The J gene is TRBJ1-1, the V gene TRBV14; the D is unclear. The CDR3 loop spans 15 amino acids. The germline CDR1 and CDR2 sequences are SGHDN and FVKESK. Trimming took 5 bases from V and 0 from J, leaving 13 bases between them. The CDR3 sequence: CASSDQQKLNTEAFF. CDR3 bases: TGTGCCAGCAGCGACCAACAGAAGTTGAACACTGAAGCTTTCTTT.

Worth noting for this clone: The sample carries other DNA sequences with the same CDR3. V usage is TRBV4-1 and J usage is TRBJ2-7; 11 bases are a match to TRBD2. With V trimmed by 3 bases and J by 1 base, 5 bases remained unmatched. The germline CDR1 and CDR2 sequences are MGHRA and YSYEKL. The CDR3 extends over 16 amino acids. The DNA for the CDR3 is TGCGCCAGCAGCCAGGGGCTAGCGGGGGGATCCTACGAGCAGTACTTC. Protein sequence: CASSQGLAGGSYEQYF.

The chain joins TRBV11-2 to TRBJ2-5, with 11 nucleotides matching TRBD2. The CDR3 is 18 amino acids. Germline assignment: CDR1 SGHAT and CDR2 FQNNGV. The ends lost 5 bases at V and 1 base at J; junction bases unmatched: 12. The CDR3 nucleotides read TGTGCCAGCAGCATCCCGAATCGACTAGCGGGGTTCCAAGAGACCCAGTACTTC. It specifies CASSIPNRLAGFQETQYF.

In the case of this clone: The junction departs from the called germline gene at one end, perhaps through a read error. The rearrangement joins TRBV12-5 to TRBJ2-2, with 9 bases matching TRBD2. This CDR3 region has 15 residues. Germline V lookup: CDR1 LGHNT, CDR2 FRNRAP. The CDR3 bases are TGTGCTAGTGGTTTGGTGCGGGGGGGCCCCGGGGAGCTATTTTTT. Translation gives CASGLVRGGPGELFF.

The chain recombines TRBV4-2 with TRBJ2-5; the match to TRBD2 covers 7 bases. TRBJ2-7 matches the DNA end more closely, so the J call is doubtful. Germline V gene sequence: CDR1 LGHNA, CDR2 YNFKEQ. The CDR3 extends over 15 amino acids. The DNA of the CDR3 is TGTGCCAGCAGCCCCGTCGGGGAGGGAACCTACGAGCAGTACTTC. Translating gives CASSPVGEGTYEQYF.

This clone has more than one count but fewer than ten. The J gene is TRBJ2-2, the V gene TRBV5-1; possible D gene TRBD2, 6 bases. Trimming left V 0 bases short and J 6 bases short, with 12 bases between. Germline CDR1 reads SGHRS; CDR2 reads YFSETQ. This CDR3 has 15 amino acids. CDR3 residues: CASSLGLGGPGELFF. CDR3 bases: TGCGCCAGCAGCTTGGGACTGGGGGGTCCCGGGGAGCTGTTTTTT.

Remarks on this clone: At one of its ends the junction is not consistent with the germline gene, which may arise from a read error. This rearrangement joins TRBV4-2 to TRBJ2-1; 7 bases map to TRBD2. This CDR3 comprises 16 residues. Germline CDR1 reads LGHNA; CDR2 reads YNFKEQ. CDR3 residues: CAGSLVGGESYNEQFF. Written as DNA, the CDR3 is TGTGCCGGCAGCCTGGTGGGGGGGGAATCCTACAATGAGCAGTTCTTC.

CDR3 in amino acids: CASSLTSGGVLGETQYF. The CDR3 DNA follows: TGTGCCAGCAGCTTAACTAGCGGGGGGGTATTGGGAGAGACCCAGTACTTC. The V and J genes are TRBV7-2 and TRBJ2-5; TRBD2 matches at 13 bases. V shed 2 bases, J shed 4 bases, and the junction held 7 bases outside the gene matches. The CDR3 runs 17 residues. Germline V gives CDR1 SGHTA, CDR2 FQGNSA.

The CDR3 DNA sequence: TGTGCCAGCAGCTTAGCAGCGGCGGGGGGCGAGAATGAGCAGTTCTTC. Its translation is CASSLAAAGGENEQFF. The chain uses TRBV7-2 and TRBJ2-1; 8 nucleotides agree with TRBD2. This CDR3 has 16 amino acids. V shed 0 bases, J shed 7 bases, and the junction held 8 bases outside the gene matches. Germline values: CDR1 SGHTA, CDR2 FQGNSA.

In its sample, this clone was seen a few times. In nucleotides, the CDR3 is TGCAGCGCGGGCTGGGACAGGGAAGCTTTCTTT. This gives the protein CSAGWDREAFF. This chain uses TRBV29-1 with TRBJ1-1; 8 bases align to TRBD1. The CDR3 is 11 amino acids. V shed 7 bases, J shed 8 bases, and the junction held 6 bases outside the gene matches. Germline values: CDR1 SQVTM, CDR2 ANQGSEA.

This clone came up once. This chain connects TRBV18 to TRBJ2-5; 9 bases align to TRBD2. This CDR3 is 13 amino acids long. Germline CDR1 reads KGHSH; CDR2 reads LQKENI. V lost 10 bases and J lost 2; bases outside the gene matches: 5. The DNA for the CDR3 is TGTGCCACCCTAGCGGGGTATCAAGAGACCCAGTACTTC. It is translated as CATLAGYQETQYF.

The CDR3 here is CASSKHSGGKGPYEQYF. DNA of the CDR3: TGTGCCAGCAGCAAACACAGCGGGGGGAAAGGGCCCTACGAGCAGTACTTC. The genes are TRBV21-1 and TRBJ2-7; the table's D gene call, TRBD2, was not cross checked with the DNA. TRBV21-1 is noted as a pseudogene. This CDR3 comprises 17 residues.

This chain links TRBV4-1 with TRBJ1-1; 8 bases agree with TRBD1. The V segment lost 5 bases and the J segment 5 bases; nucleotides outside the gene matches: 7. Germline V gene data show CDR1 as MGHRA and CDR2 as YSYEKL. CDR3 size: 14 residues. The CDR3 sequence: CASSKTGAWTEAFF. The CDR3 region has the DNA TGCGCCAGCAGCAAGACAGGGGCTTGGACTGAAGCTTTCTTT.

This clone showed up just once. The rearrangement uses TRBV30 and TRBJ2-7; the D gene is possibly TRBD2 (5 bases). CDR1 GTSNPN and CDR2 SVGIG come from the germline V gene (reference sequence). The CDR3 sequence is 14 residues long. Trimming shortened V by 5 bases and J by 0 bases, and 14 bases separated the two germline ends. Written as DNA, the CDR3 is TGTGCCTGGTCCACGGGATTAAGCTCCTACGAGCAGTACTTC. Encoded protein: CAWSTGLSSYEQYF.

This clone was seen a few times. J is TRBJ2-3 and V is TRBV27; 7 bases are a match to TRBD1. Germline V gene data show CDR1 as MNHEY and CDR2 as SMNVEV (reference sequence). The length of the CDR3 is 13 residues. V gave up 5 bases and J gave up 9 bases; unmatched junction bases: 8. The CDR3 nucleotides read TGTGCCAGCAGTCCAGACAGGGACCGGACGCAGTATTTT. The encoded protein is CASSPDRDRTQYF.

The V gene is TRBV2, the J gene TRBJ2-1; TRBD2 matches 7 bases. Germline V gene lookup returns CDR1 SNHLY and CDR2 FYNNEI. V was pared by 7 bases and J by 1 base, with 4 bases of the junction left unmatched. This CDR3 has 14 amino acids. The CDR3 bases are TGTGCCAGCATCAGGGAGGGGTCCTACAATGAGCAGTTCTTC. It codes for CASIREGSYNEQFF. Based on the CDR3 plus reference TRBV2 and TRBJ2-1, the full variable domain is EPEVTQTPSHQVTQMGQEVILRCVPISNHLYFYWYRQILGQKVEFLVSFYNNEISEKSEIFDDQFSVERPDGSNFTLKIRSTKLEDSAMYFCASIREGSYNEQFFGPGTRLTVL.

This clone was seen a few times. V usage is TRBV5-6 and J usage is TRBJ2-1, with D maybe TRBD2 (7 bases). This CDR3 contains 15 residues. Trimming stripped 2 bases from V and 2 bases from J, with 11 bases between. Germline V gene sequence: CDR1 SGHDT, CDR2 YYEEEE. Written as DNA, the CDR3 is TGTGCCAGCAGCTTTACCGGGGGGCCCTACAATGAGCAGTTCTTC. Amino acid sequence: CASSFTGGPYNEQFF.

The V call is TRBV18, the J call TRBJ1-4, with 11 bases that match TRBD1. This CDR3 region has 15 residues. Germline V gene lookup returns CDR1 KGHSH and CDR2 LQKENI. V lost 3 bases, J lost 7 bases, and 4 bases stayed unmatched. The CDR3 is CASSPSGTGGEKLFF. DNA for the CDR3: TGTGCCAGCTCACCTTCCGGGACAGGGGGTGAAAAACTGTTTTTT.

The chain has TRBV7-3 and TRBJ2-3, with TRBD2 identical over 13 bases. Germline-derived CDR1 and CDR2 are SGHTA and FQGTGA. CDR3 length: 16 residues. J gave up 5 bases and V 5 bases, and 7 bases lay outside the gene matches. The chain's CDR3 is CASSLTSGGARDTQYF. Written as DNA, the CDR3 is TGTGCCAGCAGCCTCACTAGCGGGGGGGCCAGAGATACGCAGTATTTT.

The chain is built from TRBV7-2 and TRBJ1-1; D not certain. This CDR3 is 13 amino acids long. Germline assignment: CDR1 SGHTA and CDR2 FQGNSA. V lost 5 bases and J 4 bases, leaving 11 bases between the germline ends. This CDR3 is CASSGRGVTEAFF. As DNA, the CDR3 is TGTGCCAGCAGCGGACGGGGTGTCACTGAAGCTTTCTTT.

This chain connects TRBV7-2 to TRBJ1-2; tentatively, D is TRBD1 (6 bases). Trimming removed 0 bases at V and 4 bases at J, with 18 bases between. Germline CDR1 SGHTA, CDR2 FQGNSA. The CDR3 loop spans 17 amino acids. CDR3 region: CASSLARGGTGGYGYTF. CDR3 DNA: TGTGCCAGCAGCTTAGCGCGAGGGGGAACGGGTGGCTATGGCTACACCTTC.